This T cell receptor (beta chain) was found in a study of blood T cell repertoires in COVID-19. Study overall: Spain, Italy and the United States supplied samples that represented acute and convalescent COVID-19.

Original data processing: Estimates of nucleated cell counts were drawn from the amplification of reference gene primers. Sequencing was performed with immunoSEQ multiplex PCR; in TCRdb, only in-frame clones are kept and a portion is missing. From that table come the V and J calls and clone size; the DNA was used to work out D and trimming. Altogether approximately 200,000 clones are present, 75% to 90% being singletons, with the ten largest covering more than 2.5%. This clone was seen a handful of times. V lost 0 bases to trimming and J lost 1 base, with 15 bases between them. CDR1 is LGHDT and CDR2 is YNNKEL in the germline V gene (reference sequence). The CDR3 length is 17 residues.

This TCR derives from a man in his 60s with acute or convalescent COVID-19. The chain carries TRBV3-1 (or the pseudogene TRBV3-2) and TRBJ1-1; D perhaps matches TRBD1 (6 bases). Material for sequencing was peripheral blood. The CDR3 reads CASSQDRPGARNTEAFF. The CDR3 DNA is TGTGCCAGCAGCCAAGACCGCCCAGGGGCGCGGAACACTGAAGCTTTCTTT.